This is a list of T cell receptor beta chains from one sample in a study of blood T cells in healthy people across ages. One entry per CDR3 protein, called by TCRdb with MiXCR from the 5' RACE reads. The sample lists around 780,000 distinct CDR3 sequences; more than 55% were seen once. Sequencing used blood. These receptors were taken from a man aged 40-49 years in good health. The CDR3 runs from the conserved cysteine through the conserved F or W. The order of the fields is J gene, clone size, V gene, D gene, CDR3 protein, CDR3 DNA. A D gene is named only where the DNA matches it firmly. Clone size is shown for a subset of rows, as once, few, many or a class of expanded clone.

J gene: TRBJ1-6
clone size: once
V gene: TRBV20-1
D gene: NA
CDR3 protein: CSARDGGGRLNSPLHF
CDR3 DNA: TGCAGTGCTAGAGACGGGGGGGGGCGCCTGAATTCACCCCTCCACTTT

J gene: TRBJ1-1
clone size: NA
V gene: TRBV27
D gene: NA
CDR3 protein: CASSLGQGPNTEAFF
CDR3 DNA: TGTGCCAGCAGTTTAGGCCAGGGTCCGAACACTGAAGCTTTCTTT

J gene: TRBJ2-1
clone size: NA
V gene: TRBV2
D gene: NA
CDR3 protein: CASPRFGEQFF
CDR3 DNA: TGTGCCAGCCCGAGGTTTGGGGAGCAGTTCTTC

J gene: TRBJ2-1
clone size: NA
V gene: TRBV7-2
D gene: TRBD1
CDR3 protein: CASSLGPTGAYNEQFF
CDR3 DNA: TGTGCCAGCAGCTTAGGCCCGACAGGGGCCTACAATGAGCAGTTCTTC

J gene: TRBJ2-1
clone size: NA
V gene: TRBV20-1
D gene: NA
CDR3 protein: CSAMTGLGPYNEQFF
CDR3 DNA: TGCAGTGCTATGACGGGGTTGGGACCCTACAATGAGCAGTTCTTC

J gene: TRBJ2-3
clone size: NA
V gene: TRBV7-9
D gene: NA
CDR3 protein: CASSLSWTDTQYF
CDR3 DNA: TGTGCCAGCAGCTTGTCCTGGACAGATACGCAGTATTTT

J gene: TRBJ2-6
clone size: few
V gene: TRBV27
D gene: TRBD1
CDR3 protein: CASSSITGVGANVLTF
CDR3 DNA: TGTGCCAGCAGTTCCATAACAGGGGTCGGGGCCAACGTCCTGACTTTC

J gene: TRBJ2-3
clone size: NA
V gene: TRBV5-1
D gene: TRBD1
CDR3 protein: CASSSAGTGDTQYF
CDR3 DNA: TGCGCCAGCAGCTCCGCCGGGACAGGTGATACGCAGTATTTT

J gene: TRBJ2-7
clone size: NA
V gene: TRBV7-2
D gene: TRBD1
CDR3 protein: CASSSDSGTVHYEQYF
CDR3 DNA: TGTGCCAGCAGCTCGGATTCCGGGACAGTACACTACGAGCAGTACTTC

J gene: TRBJ2-7
clone size: NA
V gene: TRBV27
D gene: NA
CDR3 protein: CASSLSSPGYNEQYF
CDR3 DNA: TGTGCCAGCAGCTTATCATCCCCGGGGTACAATGAGCAGTACTTC

J gene: TRBJ2-5
clone size: NA
V gene: TRBV10-2
D gene: TRBD2
CDR3 protein: CAGTVAGGGNEQYF
CDR3 DNA: TGCGCCGGCACCGTAGCGGGAGGGGGGAATGAGCAGTACTTC

J gene: TRBJ2-5
clone size: NA
V gene: TRBV3-1
D gene: NA
CDR3 protein: CASSQDRWGAQETQYF
CDR3 DNA: TGTGCCAGCAGCCAAGATCGATGGGGGGCCCAAGAGACCCAGTACTTC

J gene: TRBJ2-3
clone size: NA
V gene: TRBV10-3
D gene: TRBD2
CDR3 protein: CAISDIGAGDSTDTQYF
CDR3 DNA: TGTGCCATCAGTGACATCGGAGCGGGGGATAGCACAGATACGCAGTATTTT

J gene: TRBJ2-2
clone size: NA
V gene: TRBV20-1
D gene: NA
CDR3 protein: CSARDTERGLSGELFF
CDR3 DNA: TGCAGTGCTAGAGATACGGAGAGGGGTTTGAGCGGGGAGCTGTTTTTT

J gene: TRBJ2-3
clone size: NA
V gene: TRBV24-1
D gene: NA
CDR3 protein: CATSDEGTQYF
CDR3 DNA: TGTGCCACCAGTGATGAGGGTACGCAGTATTTT

J gene: TRBJ2-5
clone size: NA
V gene: TRBV28
D gene: NA
CDR3 protein: CASSSRGDQETQYF
CDR3 DNA: TGTGCCAGCAGTTCCAGGGGGGACCAAGAGACCCAGTACTTC

J gene: TRBJ2-3
clone size: NA
V gene: TRBV29-1
D gene: TRBD2
CDR3 protein: CSVGREAIISDTQYF
CDR3 DNA: TGCAGCGTTGGGCGGGAGGCCATCATATCAGATACGCAGTATTTT

J gene: TRBJ2-3
clone size: NA
V gene: TRBV20-1
D gene: TRBD2
CDR3 protein: CSASRTSGGSSTTTDTQYF
CDR3 DNA: TGCAGTGCTAGCCGGACTAGCGGGGGGTCCTCAACCACCACAGATACGCAGTATTTT

J gene: TRBJ2-7
clone size: NA
V gene: TRBV24-1
D gene: NA
CDR3 protein: CATSDPGRDVNEQYF
CDR3 DNA: TGTGCCACCAGTGACCCAGGCAGGGACGTGAATGAGCAGTACTTC

J gene: TRBJ2-6
clone size: NA
V gene: TRBV7-9
D gene: NA
CDR3 protein: CASTLLRANVLTF
CDR3 DNA: TGTGCCAGCACCCTTCTTAGGGCCAACGTCCTGACTTTC

J gene: TRBJ2-3
clone size: NA
V gene: TRBV12-3/TRBV12-4
D gene: NA
CDR3 protein: CASSLGGDLDTQYF
CDR3 DNA: TGTGCCAGCAGTTTAGGTGGAGATCTGGATACGCAGTATTTT

J gene: TRBJ1-2
clone size: NA
V gene: TRBV30
D gene: NA
CDR3 protein: CAQDLQGYTF
CDR3 DNA: TGTGCCCAGGACCTTCAAGGCTACACCTTC

J gene: TRBJ2-1
clone size: many
V gene: TRBV9
D gene: NA
CDR3 protein: CASSVTGATVGEQFF
CDR3 DNA: TGTGCCAGCAGCGTAACGGGGGCCACTGTCGGGGAGCAGTTCTTC

J gene: TRBJ2-5
clone size: few
V gene: TRBV20-1
D gene: NA
CDR3 protein: CSARGWTTLEETQYF
CDR3 DNA: TGCAGTGCTAGAGGCTGGACCACCCTCGAGGAGACCCAGTACTTC

J gene: TRBJ2-1
clone size: NA
V gene: TRBV7-8
D gene: NA
CDR3 protein: CASSLASGQRAHYNEQFF
CDR3 DNA: TGTGCCAGCAGCCTAGCGTCAGGGCAGCGGGCCCACTACAATGAGCAGTTCTTC

J gene: TRBJ2-3
clone size: few
V gene: TRBV5-1
D gene: NA
CDR3 protein: CASSGRDFTDTQYF
CDR3 DNA: TGCGCCAGCAGCGGCCGGGACTTCACAGATACGCAGTATTTT

J gene: TRBJ1-2
clone size: NA
V gene: TRBV5-5
D gene: TRBD1
CDR3 protein: CASSPWDRGQGYTF
CDR3 DNA: TGTGCCAGCAGCCCGTGGGACAGGGGGCAAGGCTACACCTTC

J gene: TRBJ1-1
clone size: NA
V gene: TRBV7-3
D gene: NA
CDR3 protein: CASSLNGGRGTEAFF
CDR3 DNA: TGTGCCAGCAGCTTAAACGGGGGGCGCGGCACTGAAGCTTTCTTT

J gene: TRBJ2-5
clone size: once
V gene: TRBV5-1
D gene: NA
CDR3 protein: CASSPYEGFETQYF
CDR3 DNA: TGCGCCAGCAGCCCTTATGAGGGGTTCGAGACCCAGTACTTC

J gene: TRBJ2-3
clone size: NA
V gene: TRBV29-1
D gene: TRBD1
CDR3 protein: CSADRGFDTQYF
CDR3 DNA: TGCAGCGCTGACAGGGGTTTCGATACGCAGTATTTT